These 8 T cell receptor beta chains came from one sample sequenced in a study of T cells in Graves' hyperthyroidism and ophthalmopathy. The investigators amplified TCR beta CDR3 regions from RNA transcripts. HTBI primers were employed in a first-round RT-PCR of the TCR CDR3. TCRdb reprocessed the multiplex PCR reads via MiXCR and lists one record per CDR3 protein. The repertoire consists of fewer than 400,000 distinct CDR3 sequences, with 15% to 18% occurring once and the leading ten covering roughly a quarter. The sequencing input was blood. Every receptor here comes from a woman between 18 and 29 years old with Graves' hyperthyroidism that later progressed to Graves' ophthalmopathy.

This clonotype turned up a few times. The chain combines TRBV6-2 or TRBV6-3 with TRBJ1-2; 10 bases fit TRBD1. Germline-derived CDR1 and CDR2 are MNHEY and SVGEGT. V lost 7 bases and J lost 3; bases outside the gene matches: 8. This CDR3 is 15 amino acids long. CDR3 in DNA: TGTGCCAGCATATCTGACAGGGGGCATGACTATGGCTACACCTTC. Amino acid sequence: CASISDRGHDYGYTF.

In this sample, this clonotype turned up many times. The chain uses TRBV15 and TRBJ1-5, with TRBD1 as a possible D gene (6 bases). Trimming removed 8 bases at V and 0 bases at J, with 14 bases between. The CDR3 runs to 15 residues. CDR1 and CDR2 from the germline V gene are LNHNV and YYDKDF (reference sequence). CDR3 protein: CATGDIRYSNQPQHF. CDR3 nucleotide sequence: TGTGCCACCGGGGACATTAGATATAGCAATCAGCCCCAGCATTTT. The complete variable domain, with remaining parts taken from reference TRBV15 and TRBJ1-5, reads DAMVIQNPRYQVTQFGKPVTLSCSQTLNHNVMYWYQQKSSQAPKLLFHYYDKDFNNEADTPDNFQSRRPNTSFCFLDIRSPGLGDTAMYLCATGDIRYSNQPQHFGDGTRLSIL.

This chain links TRBV11-2 with TRBJ1-2, with 8 bases identical to TRBD1. Germline loops: CDR1 SGHAT, CDR2 FQNNGV. This CDR3 is built from 15 residues. Losses at the gene ends were 0 bases for V and 8 bases for J; bases not matched to a gene: 8. The CDR3 DNA reads as TGTGCCAGCAGCTTAGAGCCGGGGGCAGGGGGCGGCTACACCTTC. It specifies CASSLEPGAGGGYTF.

This clonotype showed up many times. The chain recombines TRBV11-2 with TRBJ2-1; D not resolved. Trimming left V 2 bases short and J 0 bases short, with 11 bases between. The CDR3 is 16 amino acids. Germline CDR1 SGHAT, CDR2 FQNNGV. CDR3 residues: CASSLRALSSYNEQFF. The CDR3 DNA is TGTGCCAGCAGCTTAAGGGCCCTGAGCTCCTACAATGAGCAGTTCTTC.

This clonotype has ten or more counts. The DNA of the CDR3 is TGTGCCAGCAGTTACTCGGGGGAGGGGCCCTACGAGCAGTACTTC. This encodes CASSYSGEGPYEQYF. The V and J genes are TRBV6-5 and TRBJ2-7; 7 nucleotides match TRBD2. The CDR3 loop spans 15 amino acids. CDR1 is MNHEY, CDR2 SVGAGI, per germline. V was clipped by 0 bases and J by 2 bases; unmatched bases: 4.

This clonotype showed up many times. The V call is TRBV28, the J call TRBJ2-3, with unresolved D. The V end was cut by 3 bases, the J end by 7 bases, with 14 bases between. Germline-derived CDR1 and CDR2 are MDHEN and SYDVKM. The CDR3 covers 14 residues. CDR3 protein: CASSFSGKAYTQYF. CDR3 DNA sequence: TGTGCCAGCAGTTTTTCGGGCAAAGCGTATACGCAGTATTTT.

This clonotype was detected once. It may be a read error: a sequence one base away is much more abundant. The genes are TRBV20-1 and TRBJ2-4; D possibly corresponds to TRBD2 (5 bases). The CDR3 is 15 amino acids. CDR1 and CDR2 from the germline V gene are DFQATT and SNEGSKA (reference sequence). In nucleotides, the CDR3 is TGCAGTGCTAGAGATCTGGGAGTAGCCAAAAGCATTCAGTACTTC. Protein: CSARDLGVAKSIQYF.

V is TRBV24-1 and J is TRBJ2-5, with D maybe TRBD1 (6 bases). The germline V and J ends were trimmed by 2 bases and 2 bases, with 11 bases remaining between them. The CDR3 contains 15 residues. CDR1 is KGHDR, CDR2 SFDVKD, per germline. For the CDR3, the DNA is TGTGCCACCAGTGATTCGGACAGTAATCAAGAGACCCAGTACTTC. Encoded protein: CATSDSDSNQETQYF.